This TCR beta chain was sequenced in a study of CD4+ T cells in melanoma. CDR3 size: 11 residues. Germline-derived CDR1 and CDR2 are DFQATT and SNEGSKA (reference sequence). Trimming shortened V by 2 bases and J by 9 bases, and 8 bases separated the two germline ends. Clones were read by immunoSEQ multiplex PCR, and TCRdb kept only the in-frame ones, dropping some. In the table there are roughly 52,000 clones, 55% to 75% of which are singletons. Sequenced: tumor tissue. The TCR originated in a human donor with melanoma. The chain combines TRBV20-1 with TRBJ2-1; D call uncertain. The CDR3 bases are TGCAGTGCTAGAAGGGCCAGTGAGCAGTTCTTC. This codes for CSARRASEQFF.